Sequencing of this T cell receptor (beta chain) was carried out in a study of T cell responses to AZD1222 COVID-19 vaccine. Turning to the study itself: The analysis combined second doses at about 4 or about 12 weeks. Study-wide results and caveats: At baseline, just a handful of AZD1222 recipients tested seropositive.

With 4 bases removed from V and 2 bases from J, the gap between germline ends came to 9 bases. The CDR3 spans 13 residues. CDR1 is SGHRS, CDR2 YFSETQ, per germline. The method was immunoSEQ multiplex PCR; TCRdb's version includes in-frame clones alone and lacks a portion of them. The repertoire has more than 90,000 clones, approximately 90% of them found once; the top ten carry approximately 1.3%. Concerning this clone: Its specificity is unknown.

The J gene is TRBJ2-5, the V gene TRBV5-1; perhaps TRBD2 as D (6 bases). Sequenced here: peripheral blood, sampled on day 0 of AZD1222 vaccination. The receptor was derived from an adult in good health. The chain's CDR3 is CASSTGDQETQYF. In nucleotides, the CDR3 is TGCGCCAGCAGCACGGGGGATCAAGAGACCCAGTACTTC.